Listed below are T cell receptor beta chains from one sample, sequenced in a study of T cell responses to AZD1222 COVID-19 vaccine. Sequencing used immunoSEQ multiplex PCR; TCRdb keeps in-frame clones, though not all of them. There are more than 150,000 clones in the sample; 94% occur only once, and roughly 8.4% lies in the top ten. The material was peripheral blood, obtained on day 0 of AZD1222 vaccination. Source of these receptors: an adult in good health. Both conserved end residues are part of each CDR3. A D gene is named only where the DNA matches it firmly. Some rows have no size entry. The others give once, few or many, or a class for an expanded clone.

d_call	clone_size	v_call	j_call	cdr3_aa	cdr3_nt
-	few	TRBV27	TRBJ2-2	CASSWRAVTGELFF	TGTGCCAGCAGTTGGAGGGCCGTTACCGGGGAGCTGTTTTTT
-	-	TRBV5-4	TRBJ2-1	CASSLQGGGQEQFF	TGTGCCAGCAGCTTGCAGGGGGGAGGGCAAGAGCAGTTCTTC
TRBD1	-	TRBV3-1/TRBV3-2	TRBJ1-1	CASSPRQGSTEAFF	TGTGCCAGCAGCCCAAGACAGGGGTCAACTGAAGCTTTCTTT
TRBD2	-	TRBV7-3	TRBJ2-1	CASSHRGGNEQFF	TGTGCCAGCAGCCATCGGGGAGGGAATGAGCAGTTCTTC
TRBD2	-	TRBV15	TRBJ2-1	CATSRDQRTSGSLPYNEQFF	TGTGCCACCAGCAGAGATCAAAGGACTAGCGGCTCCCTTCCCTACAATGAGCAGTTCTTC
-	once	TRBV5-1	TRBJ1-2	CASSLANTVYGYTF	TGCGCCAGCAGCTTGGCCAACACGGTCTATGGCTACACCTTC
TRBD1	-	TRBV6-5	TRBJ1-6	CASSYRTGVNSPLHF	TGTGCCAGCAGTTACAGAACAGGGGTAAATTCACCCCTCCACTTT
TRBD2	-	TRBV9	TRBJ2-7	CASSSSAGGSEQYF	TGTGCCAGCAGCTCCTCAGCGGGAGGGTCCGAGCAGTACTTC
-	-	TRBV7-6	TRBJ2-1	CASSSHRTDGNNEQFF	TGTGCCAGCAGCTCCCACAGGACGGACGGGAACAATGAGCAGTTCTTC
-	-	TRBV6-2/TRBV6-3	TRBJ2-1	CASSPRGYQFF	TGTGCCAGCAGCCCAAGGGGGTATCAGTTCTTC
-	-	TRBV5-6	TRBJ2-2	CASSLGLAVNTGELFF	TGTGCCAGCAGCTTGGGCTTAGCGGTTAACACCGGGGAGCTGTTTTTT
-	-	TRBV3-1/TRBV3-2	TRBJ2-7	CASSPPLDGNSYEQYF	TGTGCCAGCAGCCCTCCTCTTGACGGTAACTCCTACGAGCAGTACTTC
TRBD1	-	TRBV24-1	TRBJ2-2	CATSDDRGRLTGELFF	TGTGCCACCAGTGATGACAGGGGCCGACTCACCGGGGAGCTGTTTTTT
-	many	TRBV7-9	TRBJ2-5	CASSLGVSEQETQYF	TGTGCCAGCAGCTTAGGAGTGTCGGAACAAGAGACCCAGTACTTC
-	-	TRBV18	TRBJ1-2	CASSNDRNYGYTF	TGTGCCAGCTCAAACGACAGAAACTATGGCTACACCTTC
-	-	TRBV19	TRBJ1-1	CASSGTEGKAFF	TGTGCCAGTAGCGGGACGGAGGGGAAAGCTTTCTTT
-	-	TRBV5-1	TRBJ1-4	CASMSTGFRRSNEKLFF	TGCGCCAGCATGTCTACGGGGTTCAGGAGGAGTAATGAAAAACTGTTTTTT
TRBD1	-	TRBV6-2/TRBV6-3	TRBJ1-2	CASSYPDRHGYGYTF	TGTGCCAGCAGTTACCCGGACAGGCACGGCTATGGCTACACCTTC
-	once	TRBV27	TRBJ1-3	CASSPSRVGNTIYF	TGTGCCAGCAGTCCCAGCAGGGTCGGAAACACCATATATTTT
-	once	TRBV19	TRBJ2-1	CASSIGSNNEQFF	TGTGCCAGTAGTATCGGCTCCAACAATGAGCAGTTCTTC
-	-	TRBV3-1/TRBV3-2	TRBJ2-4	CASSQDMGGMGKNIQYF	TGTGCCAGCAGCCAAGATATGGGGGGTATGGGCAAAAACATTCAGTACTTC
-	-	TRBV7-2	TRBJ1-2	CASSLDRPYGYTF	TGTGCCAGCAGCTTAGACAGGCCCTATGGCTACACCTTC
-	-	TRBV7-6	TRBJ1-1	CASSLAGRGTEAFF	TGTGCCAGCAGCTTAGCGGGAAGGGGCACTGAAGCTTTCTTT
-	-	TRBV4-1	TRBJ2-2	CASSQFRDGELFF	TGCGCCAGCAGCCAATTCCGGGACGGGGAGCTGTTTTTT
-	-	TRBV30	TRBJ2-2	CAWDQGSFPGELFF	TGTGCCTGGGACCAGGGTAGTTTTCCCGGGGAGCTGTTTTTT
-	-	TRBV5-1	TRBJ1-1	CASSFQPLGRGTEAFF	TGCGCCAGCAGCTTCCAGCCCCTGGGGCGCGGTACTGAAGCTTTCTTT
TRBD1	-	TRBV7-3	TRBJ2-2	CASRSGGATGELFF	TGTGCCAGCAGATCAGGGGGCGCGACCGGGGAGCTGTTTTTT
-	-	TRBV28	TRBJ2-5	CASSRGGAGRETQYF	TGTGCCAGCAGCCGGGGCGGTGCCGGGCGGGAGACCCAGTACTTC
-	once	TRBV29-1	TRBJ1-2	CSVDRGDGYTF	TGCAGCGTTGACAGGGGCGATGGCTACACCTTC
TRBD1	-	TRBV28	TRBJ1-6	CASSQPGLRDRGPPLHF	TGTGCCAGCAGCCAACCGGGTCTCCGGGACAGGGGGCCACCCCTCCACTTT
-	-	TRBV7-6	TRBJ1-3	CASSPYETVTGNTIYF	TGTGCCAGCAGCCCCTACGAGACAGTTACTGGAAACACCATATATTTT
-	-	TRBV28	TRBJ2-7	CASSWVGYEQYF	TGTGCCAGCAGTTGGGTTGGGTACGAGCAGTACTTC
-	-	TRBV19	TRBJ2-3	CASSKEQPGLGLADTQYF	TGTGCCAGTAGTAAAGAACAACCGGGACTGGGGCTGGCAGATACGCAGTATTTT
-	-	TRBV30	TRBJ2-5	CAWSPPSVETQYF	TGTGCCTGGAGTCCCCCTAGCGTGGAGACCCAGTACTTC
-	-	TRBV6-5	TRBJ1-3	CASIQTGSGNTIYF	TGTGCCAGCATCCAAACAGGCTCTGGAAACACCATATATTTT
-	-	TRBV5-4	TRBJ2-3	CASSLVGVGSDTQYF	TGTGCCAGCAGCTTGGTGGGGGTCGGGTCAGATACGCAGTATTTT
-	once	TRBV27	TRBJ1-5	CASSPRTPPGNQPQHF	TGTGCCAGCAGTCCCAGGACCCCTCCAGGCAATCAGCCCCAGCATTTT
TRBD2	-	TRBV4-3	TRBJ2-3	CASSQGLAGGSDTQYF	TGCGCCAGCAGCCAGGGACTAGCGGGAGGATCAGATACGCAGTATTTT
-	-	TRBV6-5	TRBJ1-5	CASSSKGNQPQHF	TGTGCCAGCAGTTCTAAAGGGAATCAGCCCCAGCATTTT